The clone carrying this T cell receptor beta chain was seen many times. CDR1 and CDR2 (germline): MNHNS, SASEGT. The CDR3 is made up of 15 amino acids. Trimming shortened V by 1 base and J by 4 bases, and 11 bases separated the two germline ends. No treatment had been given to any patient before thyroid surgery. These data belong to a study of metastatic and nonmetastatic thyroid tumors. Across the whole study: Thyroid patients, malignant and benign, had repertoires compared across blood and tumor or nodule tissue.

TCRdb re-called clones from the PCR reads using MiXCR. The sample lists more than 70,000 clones; roughly 8.6% were seen once. The V gene is TRBV6-1, the J gene TRBJ1-3; D call uncertain. Sequenced: blood. The clonotype was recovered from a female donor with papillary thyroid cancer or a benign thyroid nodule (not recorded which). Some clones in this sample may be carry-over from other donors' samples. CDR3 amino acids: CASSEDRWPGNTIYF. Here the CDR3 DNA reads TGTGCCAGCAGTGAAGATCGGTGGCCGGGAAACACCATATATTTT.